One and the same sample provided the 28 T cell receptor beta chains below, sequenced in a study of human thymus T cells. Only in-frame clones appear in the TCRdb table, and some are missing; sequencing was by immunoSEQ multiplex PCR. The repertoire includes roughly 130,000 clones, more than 90% of them detected once, and 0.02% to 0.03% sits in the top ten. Resections that were taken during corrective heart surgery supplied the thymus tissue. Sequenced sample: thymus tissue. These receptor sequences come from a boy under two years old with a congenital heart defect but otherwise immunologically healthy.

The V call is TRBV19, the J call TRBJ2-7, with D perhaps matching TRBD2 (6 bases). CDR3 size: 17 residues. Germline-derived CDR1 and CDR2 are LNHDA and SQIVND (reference sequence). V shed 3 bases and J shed 6 bases, with 24 bases lying between them. The CDR3 region is CASSIFPTSKNLGEQYF. In DNA form, the CDR3 reads TGTGCCAGTAGTATTTTCCCTACTAGCAAAAACTTAGGCGAGCAGTACTTC.

CDR3 sequence reads: CASTTRGGYTF. The CDR3, as DNA: TGTGCCAGCACCACTCGAGGGGGCTACACCTTC. The chain recombines TRBV28 with TRBJ1-2; the D is unclear. V was pared by 7 bases and J by 8 bases, with 11 bases between. CDR3 size: 11 residues. Germline CDR1 reads MDHEN; CDR2 reads SYDVKM.

This chain joins TRBV10-2 and TRBJ1-1; D gene unclear. Germline CDR1 and CDR2: WSHSY and SAAADI. Between the trimmed V and J ends, which lost 6 bases and 4 bases, there was a span of 12 bases. CDR3 length equals 13 residues. The CDR3 nucleotides are TGCGCCAGCAGCGCGCCTCCGTCCACTGAAGCTTTCTTT. Protein sequence: CASSAPPSTEAFF.

The sample holds one count of this clone. V is TRBV7-9 and J is TRBJ2-5; 12 bases fit TRBD2. Germline CDR1 and CDR2: SEHNR and FQNEAQ (reference sequence). Trimming took 3 bases from V and 1 from J; bases not matched to a gene: 6. This CDR3 has 17 amino acids. The CDR3 region is CASSFGASGGVQETQYF. In nucleotides, the CDR3 is TGTGCCAGCAGCTTTGGAGCTAGCGGGGGGGTCCAAGAGACCCAGTACTTC.

The chain employs TRBV4-3 and TRBJ2-3; 7 bases align to TRBD2. Germline CDR1 is LGHNA and CDR2 is YSLEER. V was pared by 4 bases and J by 1 base, with 2 bases of the junction left unmatched. The CDR3 length is 14 residues. The DNA of the CDR3 is TGCGCCAGCAGCCTGGGGGGGGGCACAGATACGCAGTATTTT. Translation gives CASSLGGGTDTQYF.

This clone was counted a few times. V usage is TRBV5-6 and J usage is TRBJ1-6; tentative D call: TRBD1 (5 bases). CDR1 is SGHDT, CDR2 YYEEEE, per germline. The CDR3 runs 16 residues. Trimming stripped 0 bases from V and 11 bases from J, with 18 bases between. In nucleotides, the CDR3 is TGTGCCAGCAGCTTGGAGCCGAGGAAGGAGGGGACACCCCTCCACTTT. This translates into CASSLEPRKEGTPLHF.

The chain recombines TRBV30 with TRBJ2-1, with a tentative D call TRBD2 (6 bases). The CDR3 extends over 15 amino acids. V was shortened by 0 bases and J by 7 bases, with 16 bases between the two germline ends. Per the germline V gene, CDR1 is GTSNPN and CDR2 is SVGIG (reference sequence). CDR3 in DNA: TGTGCCTGGAGTGTACATCAGCGGGCGGCTAATGAGCAGTTCTTC. Translating gives CAWSVHQRAANEQFF. The entire variable domain, with the rest obtained from reference TRBV30 and TRBJ2-1, is as follows: SQTIHQWPATLVQPVGSPLSLECTVEGTSNPNLYWYRQAAGRGLQLLFYSVGIGQISSEVPQNLSASRPQDRQFILSSKKLLLSDSGFYLCAWSVHQRAANEQFFGPGTRLTVL.

The chain links TRBV6-6 to TRBJ1-4; 7 positions agree with TRBD1. Germline V gene sequence: CDR1 MNHNY, CDR2 SVGAGI (reference sequence). This CDR3 is built from 14 residues. Germline trimming cut 5 bases from V and 6 bases from J; bases unmatched to any gene: 6. This CDR3 reads CASSHRGGHEKLFF. The CDR3 DNA follows: TGTGCCAGCAGTCACAGGGGCGGTCATGAAAAACTGTTTTTT.

V usage is TRBV21-1 and J usage is TRBJ2-2; TRBD2 was called by the table and not checked on the DNA. TRBV21-1 is listed as a pseudogene. CDR3 length: 15 residues. Here the CDR3 reads CARGGGAQWTGELFF. The CDR3 nucleotides are TGTGCCAGAGGCGGGGGGGCCCAATGGACCGGGGAGCTGTTTTTT.

The chain couples TRBV11-2 to TRBJ2-7; 9 bases line up with TRBD1. The CDR3 contains 15 residues. Germline CDR1 is SGHAT and CDR2 is FQNNGV. The trim removed 5 bases at V and 5 bases at J, leaving 10 bases unmatched. CDR3 sequence reads: CASSLRGQGDHEQYF. The DNA of the CDR3 is TGTGCCAGCAGCCTTAGGGGACAGGGAGACCACGAGCAGTACTTC.

The V and J genes are TRBV13 and TRBJ1-3; possible D gene TRBD1, 6 bases. CDR3 length: 16 residues. With 2 bases removed from V and 0 bases from J, the gap between germline ends came to 11 bases. Germline V gene data show CDR1 as PRHDT and CDR2 as FYEKMQ (reference sequence). The DNA of the CDR3 is TGTGCCAGCAGCTTAAAGACAGGATCCTCTGGAAACACCATATATTTT. It yields the protein CASSLKTGSSGNTIYF. The full variable domain, its missing parts supplied by reference TRBV13 and TRBJ1-3, is AAGVIQSPRHLIKEKRETATLKCYPIPRHDTVYWYQQGPGQDPQFLISFYEKMQSDKGSIPDRFSAQQFSDYHSELNMSSLELGDSALYFCASSLKTGSSGNTIYFGEGSWLTVV.

The rearrangement links TRBV5-8 to TRBJ2-7, with 8 bases fitting TRBD2. The CDR3 extends over 20 amino acids. The germline V gene encodes CDR1 SGHTS and CDR2 YDEGEE. The V segment lost 3 bases and the J segment 2 bases; nucleotides outside the gene matches: 22. CDR3 sequence: CASSWTDGFWQRGIAYEQYF. CDR3 DNA: TGTGCCAGCAGCTGGACGGACGGGTTTTGGCAGCGGGGGATCGCCTACGAGCAGTACTTC.

The sample holds one count of this clone. This chain connects TRBV18 to TRBJ2-3; 10 bases are shared with TRBD2. Trimming at V came to 3 bases and at J to 1 base, leaving 1 base not matched to a gene. This CDR3 contains 15 residues. Germline V gives CDR1 KGHSH, CDR2 LQKENI. CDR3 residues: CASSPLAGGTDTQYF. The CDR3 DNA follows: TGTGCCAGCTCACCCCTAGCGGGGGGCACAGATACGCAGTATTTT.

V and J are TRBV2 and TRBJ2-1; 9 bases are shared with TRBD1. The trim removed 7 bases at V and 8 bases at J, leaving 9 bases unmatched. CDR1 SNHLY and CDR2 FYNNEI come from the germline V gene. The CDR3 has 14 residues. CDR3 DNA sequence: TGTGCCAGCATCCTACAGGGGGCGAGCCATGAGCAGTTCTTC. This translates into CASILQGASHEQFF.

The chain couples TRBV30 to TRBJ1-2, with D uncertain. CDR3 length equals 12 residues. The ends were cut back, 3 bases at V and 0 bases at J, with 5 bases in the middle. The germline V gene encodes CDR1 GTSNPN and CDR2 SVGIG (reference sequence). CDR3 bases: TGTGCCTGGAGAGGGACTAACTATGGCTACACCTTC. Amino acids: CAWRGTNYGYTF.

The J gene is TRBJ2-3, the V gene TRBV20-1; D not certain. The CDR3 contains 11 residues. V was trimmed by 1 base and J by 6 bases, leaving 5 bases between them. In germline, CDR1 is DFQATT, CDR2 SNEGSKA (reference sequence). DNA for the CDR3: TGCAGTGCTAGAGCATCGGATACGCAGTATTTT. Translation gives CSARASDTQYF.

The rearrangement uses TRBV14 and TRBJ1-1; D not certain. The CDR3 is 19 amino acids. Germline-derived CDR1 and CDR2 are SGHDN and FVKESK. The V end lost 1 base, the J end lost 3 bases, and 24 bases lay between the germline ends. The CDR3 is CASSQVGSLLPHLHTEAFF. CDR3 bases: TGTGCCAGCAGCCAAGTTGGATCTCTACTTCCTCACCTTCACACTGAAGCTTTCTTT.

This clone has a single count. This chain links TRBV25-1 with TRBJ1-2; unclear D gene. Germline V CDR1 and CDR2: MGHDK, SYGVNS. Trimming cost V 5 bases and J 0 bases, with 16 bases left between them. The CDR3 loop spans 16 amino acids. In DNA form, the CDR3 reads TGTGCCAGCAGTCCTTTGGAGGCGGAGTCTAACTATGGCTACACCTTC. This translates into CASSPLEAESNYGYTF.

The chain recombines TRBV11-2 with TRBJ2-2, with TRBD1 matching over 8 bases. V trimming: 4 bases; J trimming: 1 base; junction bases outside the gene matches: 2. Looked up from germline, CDR1 is SGHAT and CDR2 is FQNNGV. CDR3 length: 15 residues. The CDR3 reads CASSSTGENTGELFF. As DNA, the CDR3 is TGTGCCAGCAGCTCGACAGGGGAGAACACCGGGGAGCTGTTTTTT.

In regard to this clone: One end of the junction varies from germline; a read error may be responsible. This sequence joins TRBV27 and TRBJ2-1; no definite D call. CDR3 size: 11 residues. Germline loops: CDR1 MNHEY, CDR2 SMNVEV (reference sequence). The CDR3 nucleotides are TGTGCCAGCAGAGGTAGCTCGGTCAACGTCTTC. Its translation is CASRGSSVNVF.

The CDR3 region is CASSPRGGLQHSYEQYF. CDR3 nucleotide sequence: TGCGCCAGCAGCCCTCGAGGGGGTCTCCAACACTCCTACGAGCAGTACTTC. V and J are TRBV5-1 and TRBJ2-7; perhaps TRBD1 as D (6 bases). The germline V gene encodes CDR1 SGHRS and CDR2 YFSETQ. This CDR3 region has 17 residues. Trimming stripped 4 bases from V and 0 bases from J, with 20 bases between.

This clone was seen just once. The J gene is TRBJ2-1, the V gene TRBV6-6; no definite D call. Germline V gives CDR1 MNHNY, CDR2 SVGAGI (reference sequence). V lost 5 bases, J lost 2 bases, and 7 bases lay in between. The CDR3 has 13 amino acids. The chain's CDR3 is CASSPSPYNEQFF. In nucleotides, the CDR3 is TGTGCCAGCAGTCCATCTCCCTACAATGAGCAGTTCTTC.

The chain carries TRBV10-3 and TRBJ1-2; D remains unclear. The CDR3 extends over 12 amino acids. V was cut by 4 bases and J by 4 bases, with 7 bases left in between. Germline values: CDR1 ENHRY, CDR2 SYGVKD. The CDR3 sequence: CAISATTYGYTF. As DNA, the CDR3 is TGTGCCATCAGTGCAACTACCTATGGCTACACCTTC.

The chain links TRBV5-4 to TRBJ2-3; TRBD2 aligns across 9 bases. Germline loops: CDR1 SGHNT, CDR2 YYREEE (reference sequence). This CDR3 is 19 amino acids long. Germline trimming cut 1 base from V and 0 bases from J; bases unmatched to any gene: 12. This CDR3 reads CASSLSNGGGGVSTDTQYF. Here the CDR3 DNA reads TGTGCCAGCAGCTTGTCCAATGGTGGCGGGGGGGTTAGCACAGATACGCAGTATTTT. Full variable domain (remainder filled in from reference TRBV5-4 and TRBJ2-3): ETGVTQSPTHLIKTRGQQVTLRCSSQSGHNTVSWYQQALGQGPQFIFQYYREEENGRGNFPPRFSGLQFPNYSSELNVNALELDDSALYLCASSLSNGGGGVSTDTQYFGPGTRLTVL.

The J gene is TRBJ1-2, the V gene TRBV28; D is ambiguous. Germline V gene sequence: CDR1 MDHEN, CDR2 SYDVKM. The CDR3 sequence is 14 residues long. The V gene lost 1 base and the J gene lost 4 bases, with 10 bases spanning the gap. The CDR3 nucleotides are TGTGCCAGCAGTTTATTGCACAGCTTCTATGGCTACACCTTC. This sequence encodes CASSLLHSFYGYTF.

This chain links TRBV18 with TRBJ2-6, with D hard to call. Looked up from germline, CDR1 is KGHSH and CDR2 is LQKENI. V was trimmed by 6 bases and J by 4 bases, leaving 10 bases between them. There are 14 residues in the CDR3. CDR3 bases: TGTGCCAGCTCCCCTATGGAGGGGGCCAACGTCCTGACTTTC. This codes for CASSPMEGANVLTF.

The CDR3 region has the DNA TGTGCCAGCAGTTTTCCGAAGCGACAGGGGGCTGAGGAGACCCAGTACTTC. Translated: CASSFPKRQGAEETQYF. This rearrangement joins TRBV28 to TRBJ2-5, with 10 bases fitting TRBD1. CDR1 and CDR2 (germline): MDHEN, SYDVKM. CDR3 length: 17 residues. The trim removed 3 bases at V and 5 bases at J, leaving 12 bases unmatched.

The chain carries TRBV5-1 and TRBJ2-3, with D possibly being TRBD1 (6 bases). Germline-derived CDR1 and CDR2 are SGHRS and YFSETQ. The CDR3 is 16 residues long. Trimming took 2 bases from V and 2 from J, leaving 15 bases between them. CDR3 sequence reads: CASSFEQGANTDTQYF. The CDR3 nucleotides read TGCGCCAGCAGCTTTGAACAGGGCGCCAACACAGATACGCAGTATTTT. Looking up the rest from reference TRBV5-1 and TRBJ2-3 gives the full variable domain: KAGVTQTPRYLIKTRGQQVTLSCSPISGHRSVSWYQQTPGQGLQFLFEYFSETQRNKGNFPGRFSGRQFSNSRSEMNVSTLELGDSALYLCASSFEQGANTDTQYFGPGTRLTVL.